Below are 8 T cell receptor beta chains sequenced from a single sample in a study of cytotoxic CD8 clonotypes in ibrutinib-treated CLL. Measured with immunoSEQ multiplex PCR; TCRdb has only the in-frame clones, and not every one. The table shows around 33,000 clones, with roughly 49% occurring only once. Specimen: PBMCs, collected before ibrutinib treatment. These receptors were collected from a human donor with chronic lymphocytic leukemia.

The J gene is TRBJ2-3, the V gene TRBV7-2; 8 bases are shared with TRBD2. The CDR3 covers 14 residues. The germline V gene encodes CDR1 SGHTA and CDR2 FQGNSA. Trimming removed 11 bases from V and 4 bases from J; junction bases left unmatched: 11. DNA for the CDR3: TGTGCCCTTTCGTCGCGGGGGGCCCCAGATACGCAGTATTTT. This encodes CALSSRGAPDTQYF.

V and J are TRBV4-1 and TRBJ2-2, with D perhaps TRBD1 (6 bases). The CDR3 has 16 residues. Trimming left V 3 bases short and J 2 bases short, with 13 bases between. CDR1 MGHRA and CDR2 YSYEKL come from the germline V gene. CDR3 DNA: TGCGCCAGCAGCCACGCGCTGACAGGAAACACCGGGGAGCTGTTTTTT. Translation: CASSHALTGNTGELFF.

The chain employs TRBV5-1 and TRBJ2-2, with D possibly being TRBD1 (6 bases). V lost 7 bases and J 0 bases, leaving 13 bases between the germline ends. Germline V gives CDR1 SGHRS, CDR2 YFSETQ. This CDR3 region has 15 residues. The CDR3 DNA reads TGCGCCAGCGGAATCGGGACACCGAACACCGGGGAGCTGTTTTTT. This gives the protein CASGIGTPNTGELFF.

This clone has only a few counts. The rearrangement uses TRBV18 and TRBJ1-6, with 7 bases that match TRBD1. This CDR3 is 13 amino acids long. Germline V gene sequence: CDR1 KGHSH, CDR2 LQKENI. Trimming took 0 bases from V and 14 from J; bases not matched to a gene: 4. The CDR3 DNA reads as TGTGCCAGCTCACCACCGTCTGGACAGGCCCTCCACTTT. This translates into CASSPPSGQALHF.

The chain joins TRBV9 to TRBJ1-6; D gene unclear. CDR3 length: 14 amino acids. V was shortened by 1 base and J by 8 bases, with 10 bases between the two germline ends. Germline V gene sequence: CDR1 SGDLS, CDR2 YYNGEE. CDR3: CASSVMAADSPLHF. The CDR3 bases are TGTGCCAGCAGCGTAATGGCAGCAGATTCACCCCTCCACTTT.

This clone was counted only a few times. The genes are TRBV5-1 and TRBJ2-7; perhaps D is TRBD1 or TRBD2 (5 bases each). The CDR3 covers 13 residues. V lost 3 bases, J lost 6 bases, and 13 bases lay in between. Germline assignment: CDR1 SGHRS and CDR2 YFSETQ. The CDR3 loop is CASSWGRLGEQYF. The CDR3 DNA reads TGCGCCAGCAGCTGGGGACGGCTAGGCGAGCAGTACTTC.

Only a few counts were recorded for this clone. The chain joins TRBV18 to TRBJ2-4; 7 bases fit TRBD2. V was pared by 3 bases and J by 2 bases, with 4 bases of the junction left unmatched. The germline V gene encodes CDR1 KGHSH and CDR2 LQKENI. The CDR3 totals 15 residues. This CDR3 reads CASSPPGGSKNIQYF. The DNA for the CDR3 is TGTGCCAGCTCACCCCCGGGGGGATCCAAAAACATTCAGTACTTC.

This clone was observed a few times. The chain employs TRBV18 and TRBJ2-5, with 7 bases aligning to TRBD1. Trimming removed 0 bases from V and 5 bases from J; junction bases left unmatched: 3. This CDR3 spans 14 amino acids. Per the germline V gene, CDR1 is KGHSH and CDR2 is LQKENI. The CDR3 DNA sequence: TGTGCCAGCTCACCACCGACAGGGCGGGAGACCCAGTACTTC. Residues: CASSPPTGRETQYF.